This record looks at one TCR beta chain sequence and its context. Its specificity is not known. The PCR used 60 Vbeta and 13 Jbeta primers. In the study's own analysis: About 10 million of tens of millions of unique TCR beta chains were shared, per a later count. Sequenced by immunoSEQ multiplex PCR; TCRdb stores in-frame clones only, minus some. The D gene and trimming were derived from the DNA, and the V and J assignments and clone size from that table. Found here are under 150,000 clones, more than 60% of them singletons; the top ten hold around 1.5%. Germline values: CDR1 SGDLS, CDR2 YYNGEE. This CDR3 comprises 16 residues. V shed 3 bases and J 1 base; nucleotides not matched to a gene: 6. The data are from a study of cytomegalovirus exposure and HLA in healthy donors. Overall study results and limits: Fewer than 20,000 TCR beta sequences were associated with HLA alleles at 0.05 false discovery rate in a later analysis.

The TCR sequence derives from a woman under 30 in good health and CMV-seronegative. The material sequenced was PBMCs. V usage is TRBV9 and J usage is TRBJ2-1; 8 bases align to TRBD2. The CDR3 coding sequence is TGTGCCAGCAGCGCCACGGGGGGGACATCCTACAATGAGCAGTTCTTC. Protein: CASSATGGTSYNEQFF.